Sequencing of this T cell receptor beta chain was carried out in a study of control samples from healthy donors and cancer patients (dated by TCRdb to 2018 to 2021). Library creation used the immunoSEQ multiplex PCR assay. TCRdb retrieved this table from immuneACCESS and kept in-frame rearrangements only. Not all clones are present; in checked studies, unresolved V genes account for under half, and no reason is known for the remainder. The sample records approximately 72,000 clones, about 91% of which are singletons. The ten largest clonotypes hold over 5.5% of the sample. The sample holds one count of this clone. There is no known antigen for this receptor. No much larger clone is present one base from it, and per-base qualities are unavailable. V loses 5 bases of germline sequence and J loses 4 bases, and the interval between the two ends is 15 bases. CDR1 and CDR2, per the germline V gene, are SQVTM and ANQGSEA. From its cysteine to its phenylalanine, the CDR3 spans 14 amino acids. CDR3 DNA is the only sequence kept; it has 42 bases, read in frame from the first base.

Source material: blood. Recombination linked TRBV29-1 to TRBJ2-1, with TRBD2 as a weak D call on 6 bases. The sequence was collected from a man aged 50-60 years in good health. CDR3 reads: CSVPGSSMYNEQFF. The DNA reads as follows: TGCAGCGTTCCCGGGAGCTCTATGTACAATGAGCAGTTCTTC.